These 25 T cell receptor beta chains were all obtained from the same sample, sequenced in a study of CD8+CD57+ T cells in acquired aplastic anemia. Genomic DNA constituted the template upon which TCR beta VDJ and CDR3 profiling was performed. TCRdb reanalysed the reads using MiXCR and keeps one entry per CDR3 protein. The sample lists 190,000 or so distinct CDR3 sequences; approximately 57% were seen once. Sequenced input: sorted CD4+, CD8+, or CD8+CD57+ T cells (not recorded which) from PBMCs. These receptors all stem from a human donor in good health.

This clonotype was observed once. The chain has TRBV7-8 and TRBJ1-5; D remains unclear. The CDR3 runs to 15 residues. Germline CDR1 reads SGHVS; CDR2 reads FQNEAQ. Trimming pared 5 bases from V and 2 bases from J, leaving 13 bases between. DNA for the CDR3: TGTGCCAGCAGCACTATAACGGGAGGCAATCAGCCCCAGCATTTT. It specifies CASSTITGGNQPQHF.

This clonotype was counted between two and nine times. The CDR3 sequence is CASSPPDMRSYNEQFF. The DNA of the CDR3 is TGTGCCAGCTCACCTCCGGACATGCGATCCTACAATGAGCAGTTCTTC. The chain couples TRBV7-6 to TRBJ2-1; D is perhaps TRBD1 (5 bases). The CDR3 loop spans 16 amino acids. Germline CDR1 and CDR2: SGHVS and FNYEAQ. The ends were cut back, 8 bases at V and 1 base at J, with 18 bases in the middle.

CDR3 in amino acids: CSVDPPSGPYEQYF. The CDR3 nucleotides read TGCAGCGTTGACCCCCCTAGCGGGCCCTACGAGCAGTACTTC. This chain joins TRBV29-1 and TRBJ2-7; TRBD2 matches 8 bases. Losses at the gene ends were 3 bases for V and 2 bases for J; bases not matched to a gene: 6. The germline gives CDR1 SQVTM, CDR2 ANQGSEA. The CDR3 runs to 14 residues.

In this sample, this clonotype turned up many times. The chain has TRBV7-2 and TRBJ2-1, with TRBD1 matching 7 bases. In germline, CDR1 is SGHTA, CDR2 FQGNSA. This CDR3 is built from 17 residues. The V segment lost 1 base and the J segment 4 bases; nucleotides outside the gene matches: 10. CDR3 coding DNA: TGTGCCAGCAGCTTAGTGGAAGGCGACAGGGAATACAATGAGCAGTTCTTC. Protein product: CASSLVEGDREYNEQFF.

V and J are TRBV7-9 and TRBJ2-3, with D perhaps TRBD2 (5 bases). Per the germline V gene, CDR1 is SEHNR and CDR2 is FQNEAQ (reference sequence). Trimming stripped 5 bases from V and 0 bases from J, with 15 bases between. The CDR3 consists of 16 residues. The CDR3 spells CASSQSGSLSTDTQYF. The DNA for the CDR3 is TGTGCCAGCAGCCAAAGCGGTTCCTTGAGCACAGATACGCAGTATTTT. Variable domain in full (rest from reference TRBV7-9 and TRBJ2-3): DTGVSQNPRHKITKRGQNVTFRCDPISEHNRLYWYRQTLGQGPEFLTYFQNEAQLEKSRLLSDRFSAERPKGSFSTLEIQRTEQGDSAMYLCASSQSGSLSTDTQYFGPGTRLTVL.

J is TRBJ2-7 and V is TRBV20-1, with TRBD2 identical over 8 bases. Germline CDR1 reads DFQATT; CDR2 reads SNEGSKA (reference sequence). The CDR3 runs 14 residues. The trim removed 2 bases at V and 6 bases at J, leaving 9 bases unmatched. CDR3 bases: TGCAGTGCTAGATGGGCTCTAGCGGGTACCGAGCAGTACTTC. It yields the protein CSARWALAGTEQYF.

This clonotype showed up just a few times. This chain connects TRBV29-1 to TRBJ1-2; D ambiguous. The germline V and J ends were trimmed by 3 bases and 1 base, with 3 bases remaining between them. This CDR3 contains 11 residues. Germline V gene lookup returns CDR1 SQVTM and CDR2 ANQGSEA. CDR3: CSVDGNYGYTF. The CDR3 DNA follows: TGCAGCGTTGACGGTAACTATGGCTACACCTTC.

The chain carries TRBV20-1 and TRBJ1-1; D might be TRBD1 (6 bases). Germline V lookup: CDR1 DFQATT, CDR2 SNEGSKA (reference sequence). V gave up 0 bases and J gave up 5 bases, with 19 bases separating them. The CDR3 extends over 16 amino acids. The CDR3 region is CSARDRGRDIKTEAFF. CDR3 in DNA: TGCAGTGCTAGAGATCGGGGACGGGACATAAAGACTGAAGCTTTCTTT.

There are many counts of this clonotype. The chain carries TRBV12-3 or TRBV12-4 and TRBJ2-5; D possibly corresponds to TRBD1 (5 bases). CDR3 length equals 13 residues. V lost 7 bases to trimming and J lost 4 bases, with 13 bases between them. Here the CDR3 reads CASTVGRGETQYF. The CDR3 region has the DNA TGTGCCAGCACTGTGGGGCGCGGAGAGACCCAGTACTTC.

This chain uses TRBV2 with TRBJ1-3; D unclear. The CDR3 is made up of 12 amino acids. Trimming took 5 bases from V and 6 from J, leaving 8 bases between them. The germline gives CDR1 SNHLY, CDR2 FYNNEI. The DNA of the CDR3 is TGTGCCAGCAGTCGCCAGGAAAACACCATATATTTT. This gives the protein CASSRQENTIYF.

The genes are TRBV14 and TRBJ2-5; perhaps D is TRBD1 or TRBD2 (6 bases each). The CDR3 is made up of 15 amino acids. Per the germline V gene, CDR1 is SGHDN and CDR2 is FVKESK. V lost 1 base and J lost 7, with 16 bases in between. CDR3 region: CASSQAGGGVGTQYF. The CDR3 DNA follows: TGTGCCAGCAGCCAAGCCGGGGGCGGCGTAGGGACCCAGTACTTC.

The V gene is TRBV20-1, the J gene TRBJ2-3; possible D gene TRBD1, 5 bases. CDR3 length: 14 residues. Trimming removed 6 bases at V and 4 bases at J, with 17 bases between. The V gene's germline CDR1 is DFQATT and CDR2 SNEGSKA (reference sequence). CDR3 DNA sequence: TGCAGTGCACGACAGCCTGTCGGCGCAGATACGCAGTATTTT. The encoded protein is CSARQPVGADTQYF.

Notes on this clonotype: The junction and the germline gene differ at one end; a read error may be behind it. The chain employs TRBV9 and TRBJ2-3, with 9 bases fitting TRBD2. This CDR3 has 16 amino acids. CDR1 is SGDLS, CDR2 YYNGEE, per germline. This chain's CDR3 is CASSVVLAGRADTQYF. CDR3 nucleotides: TGTGCAAGCAGCGTCGTACTAGCGGGTAGGGCAGATACGCAGTATTTT.

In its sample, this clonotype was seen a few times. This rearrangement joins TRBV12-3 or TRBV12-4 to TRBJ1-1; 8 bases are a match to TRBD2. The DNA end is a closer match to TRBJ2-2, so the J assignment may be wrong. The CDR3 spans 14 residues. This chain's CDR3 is CASSLHRGGGELFF. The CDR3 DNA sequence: TGTGCCAGCAGCCTCCACCGGGGGGGCGGGGAGCTGTTTTTT.

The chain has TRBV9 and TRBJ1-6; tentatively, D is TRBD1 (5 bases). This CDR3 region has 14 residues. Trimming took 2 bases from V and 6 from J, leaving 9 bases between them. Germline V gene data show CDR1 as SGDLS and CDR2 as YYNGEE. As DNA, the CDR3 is TGTGCCAGCAGCGTCCTTGGGGGTAATTCACCCCTCCACTTT. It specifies CASSVLGGNSPLHF.

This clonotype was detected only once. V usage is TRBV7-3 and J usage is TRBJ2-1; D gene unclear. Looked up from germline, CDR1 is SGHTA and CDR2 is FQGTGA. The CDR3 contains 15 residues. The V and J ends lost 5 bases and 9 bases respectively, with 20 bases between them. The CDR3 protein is CASSPLGGYNVEQFF. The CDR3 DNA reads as TGTGCCAGCAGCCCCCTCGGTGGGTACAACGTTGAGCAGTTCTTC.

As DNA, the CDR3 is TGTGCCGTTCGAAGAGGGGGAGCAGATACGCAGTATTTT. Translating gives CAVRRGGADTQYF. The chain is built from TRBV11-1 and TRBJ2-3; tentatively, D is TRBD1 (6 bases). The length of the CDR3 is 13 residues. V was clipped by 11 bases and J by 4 bases, with 16 bases between them. The germline CDR1 and CDR2 sequences are SGHAT and FQDESV (reference sequence). Full variable domain (missing parts from reference TRBV11-1 and TRBJ2-3): EAEVAQSPRYKITEKSQAVAFWCDPISGHATLYWYRQILGQGPELLVQFQDESVVDDSQLPKDRFSAERLKGVDSTLKIQPAELGDSAMYLCAVRRGGADTQYFGPGTRLTVL.

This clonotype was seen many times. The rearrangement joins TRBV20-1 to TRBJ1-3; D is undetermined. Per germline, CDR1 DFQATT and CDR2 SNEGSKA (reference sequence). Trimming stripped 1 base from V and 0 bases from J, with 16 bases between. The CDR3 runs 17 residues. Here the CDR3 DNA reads TGCAGTGCTAGAGGTGGCACAAAGGTGCCCTCTGGAAACACCATATATTTT. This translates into CSARGGTKVPSGNTIYF.

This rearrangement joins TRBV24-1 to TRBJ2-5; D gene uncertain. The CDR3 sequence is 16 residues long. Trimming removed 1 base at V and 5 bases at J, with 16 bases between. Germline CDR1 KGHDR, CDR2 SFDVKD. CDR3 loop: CATSDFRKGSRETQYF. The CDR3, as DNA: TGTGCCACCAGTGATTTTAGGAAGGGTTCCCGGGAGACCCAGTACTTC.

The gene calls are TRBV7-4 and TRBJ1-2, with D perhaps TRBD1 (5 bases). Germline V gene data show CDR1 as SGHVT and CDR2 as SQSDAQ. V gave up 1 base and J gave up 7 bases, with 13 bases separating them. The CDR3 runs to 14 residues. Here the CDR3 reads CASSLGIGAAGYTF. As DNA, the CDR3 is TGTGCCAGCAGCTTAGGGATAGGGGCAGCTGGCTACACCTTC.

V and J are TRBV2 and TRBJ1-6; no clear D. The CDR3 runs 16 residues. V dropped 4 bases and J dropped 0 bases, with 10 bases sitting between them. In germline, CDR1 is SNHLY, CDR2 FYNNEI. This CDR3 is CASSGDWSSYNSPLHF. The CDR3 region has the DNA TGTGCCAGCAGTGGAGACTGGAGCTCCTATAATTCACCCCTCCACTTT.

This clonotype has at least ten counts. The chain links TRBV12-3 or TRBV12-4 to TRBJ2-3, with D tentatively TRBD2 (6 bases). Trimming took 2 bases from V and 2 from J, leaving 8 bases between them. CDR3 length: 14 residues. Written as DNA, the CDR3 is TGTGCCAGCAGTTTATCGGGGGTCACAGATACGCAGTATTTT. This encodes CASSLSGVTDTQYF.

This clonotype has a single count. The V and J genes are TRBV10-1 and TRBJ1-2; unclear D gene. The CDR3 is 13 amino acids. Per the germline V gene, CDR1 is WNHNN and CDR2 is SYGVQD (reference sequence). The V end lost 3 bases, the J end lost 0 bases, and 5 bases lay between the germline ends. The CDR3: CASSEPANYGYTF. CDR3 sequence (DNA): TGCGCCAGCAGTGAACCAGCTAACTATGGCTACACCTTC.

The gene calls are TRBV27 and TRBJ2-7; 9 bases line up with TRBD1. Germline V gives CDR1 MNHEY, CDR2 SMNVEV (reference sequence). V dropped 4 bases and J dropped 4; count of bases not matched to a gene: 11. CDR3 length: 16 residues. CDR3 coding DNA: TGTGCCAGCAGTTCCGTCTTCACAGGGGGCCTTTACGAGCAGTACTTC. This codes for CASSSVFTGGLYEQYF.

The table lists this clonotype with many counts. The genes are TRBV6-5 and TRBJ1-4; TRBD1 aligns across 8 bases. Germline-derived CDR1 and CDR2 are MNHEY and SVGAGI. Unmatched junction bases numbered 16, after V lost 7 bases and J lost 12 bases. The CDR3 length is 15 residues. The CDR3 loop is CASTTGGTGGGELFF. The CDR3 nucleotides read TGTGCCAGCACCACTGGGGGGACAGGCGGTGGGGAACTGTTTTTT.